Following are 29 T cell receptor beta chains from one sample sequenced in a study of blood T cell repertoires in COVID-19. The method was immunoSEQ multiplex PCR; TCRdb's version includes in-frame clones alone and lacks a portion of them. The sample has around 150,000 clones, 87% seen once. Input material: peripheral blood. The receptors stem from a human donor in a cohort sampled during active COVID-19.

The rearrangement joins TRBV13 to TRBJ1-6; D gene unclear. The germline V gene has CDR1 PRHDT and CDR2 FYEKMQ (reference sequence). This CDR3 is built from 13 residues. The V gene lost 0 bases and the J gene lost 7 bases, with 4 bases spanning the gap. In DNA form, the CDR3 reads TGTGCCAGCAGCTTAGGGCAGAATTCACCCCTCCACTTT. Translation gives CASSLGQNSPLHF. Full variable domain (rest looked up from reference TRBV13 and TRBJ1-6): AAGVIQSPRHLIKEKRETATLKCYPIPRHDTVYWYQQGPGQDPQFLISFYEKMQSDKGSIPDRFSAQQFSDYHSELNMSSLELGDSALYFCASSLGQNSPLHFGNGTRLTVT.

The chain uses TRBV5-4 and TRBJ2-3; 14 bases map to TRBD2. This CDR3 has 17 amino acids. The trim removed 0 bases at V and 6 bases at J, leaving 6 bases unmatched. The germline gives CDR1 SGHNT, CDR2 YYREEE (reference sequence). The CDR3 DNA is TGTGCCAGCAGCTTGGGACTAGCGGGGGGGCTATCGGATACGCAGTATTTT. It yields the protein CASSLGLAGGLSDTQYF.

This clone was seen more than once but under ten times. The chain combines TRBV27 with TRBJ2-1, with TRBD2 identical over 13 bases. In germline, CDR1 is MNHEY, CDR2 SMNVEV (reference sequence). V was clipped by 2 bases and J by 7 bases; unmatched bases: 5. The CDR3 has 16 residues. The CDR3 bases are TGTGCCAGCAGTTTAGTGGGACTAGCGGGGTATAATGAGCAGTTCTTC. Its translation: CASSLVGLAGYNEQFF.

The genes are TRBV4-1 and TRBJ1-2, with D perhaps matching TRBD1 (5 bases). The CDR3 contains 15 residues. The germline CDR1 and CDR2 sequences are MGHRA and YSYEKL. With 1 base removed from V and 2 bases from J, the gap between germline ends came to 11 bases. The CDR3 DNA reads TGCGCCAGCAGCCAAGTTCAGGGTAGCAACTATGGCTACACCTTC. Translating it yields CASSQVQGSNYGYTF.

The CDR3 here is CASSNRLAGDADTQYF. CDR3 sequence (DNA): TGTGCCAGTAGTAACCGACTAGCGGGAGATGCAGATACGCAGTATTTT. The genes are TRBV19 and TRBJ2-3, with TRBD2 matching over 12 bases. The junction had 6 bases not matched to a gene; V was cut back by 4 bases and J by 4 bases. This CDR3 is built from 16 residues. Germline V gene data show CDR1 as LNHDA and CDR2 as SQIVND (reference sequence). The full variable domain, its missing parts supplied by reference TRBV19 and TRBJ2-3, is DGGITQSPKYLFRKEGQNVTLSCEQNLNHDAMYWYRQDPGQGLRLIYYSQIVNDFQKGDIAEGYSVSREKKESFPLTVTSAQKNPTAFYLCASSNRLAGDADTQYFGPGTRLTVL.

The chain couples TRBV7-9 to TRBJ1-4; 7 bases map to TRBD1. The ends lost 2 bases at V and 3 bases at J; junction bases unmatched: 3. CDR3 length equals 15 residues. The germline V gene has CDR1 SEHNR and CDR2 FQNEAQ (reference sequence). CDR3 nucleotides: TGTGCCAGCAGCTTATTGACAGGGTCTAATGAAAAACTGTTTTTT. It codes for CASSLLTGSNEKLFF.

V is TRBV18 and J is TRBJ1-1; D perhaps matches TRBD1 (6 bases). V lost 3 bases and J 5 bases, leaving 7 bases between the germline ends. The germline gives CDR1 KGHSH, CDR2 LQKENI. There are 12 residues in the CDR3. CDR3 nucleotides: TGTGCCAGCTCACCGGGGGCGACTGAAGCTTTCTTT. It encodes CASSPGATEAFF.

The rearrangement links TRBV5-3 to TRBJ2-6; TRBD1 aligns across 7 bases. TRBV5-3 falls under the ORF class, with uncertain function. The CDR3 covers 20 residues. V shed 6 bases, J shed 0 bases, and the junction held 18 bases outside the gene matches. The CDR3, as DNA: TGTGCCAGAACCATGATGGACAGGTCCCCACGGAGCTCTGGGGCCAACGTCCTGACTTTC. Amino acids: CARTMMDRSPRSSGANVLTF.

The chain is built from TRBV28 and TRBJ2-3, with 9 bases that match TRBD2. The CDR3 runs 14 residues. Germline assignment: CDR1 MDHEN and CDR2 SYDVKM. Trimming took 8 bases from V and 1 from J; bases not matched to a gene: 4. The CDR3 DNA sequence: TGTGCCAGCTCTATAGCGGGAGGCACAGATACGCAGTATTTT. It yields the protein CASSIAGGTDTQYF.

This chain joins TRBV24-1 and TRBJ1-1, with D possibly being TRBD1 (6 bases). Germline values: CDR1 KGHDR, CDR2 SFDVKD. Between the trimmed V and J ends, which lost 5 bases and 0 bases, there was a span of 15 bases. The CDR3 totals 16 residues. The CDR3: CATSARQAPMNTEAFF. Here the CDR3 DNA reads TGTGCCACCAGTGCAAGACAGGCGCCCATGAACACTGAAGCTTTCTTT.

The chain employs TRBV4-1 and TRBJ1-2, with D tentatively TRBD1 (6 bases). V lost 0 bases to trimming and J lost 7 bases, with 12 bases between them. CDR3 length: 14 amino acids. Germline CDR1 MGHRA, CDR2 YSYEKL. The CDR3 DNA sequence: TGCGCCAGCAGCCAAGAAGCGGGACAACGTGGCTACACCTTC. Protein sequence: CASSQEAGQRGYTF.

The chain links TRBV24-1 to TRBJ2-1, with D perhaps TRBD1 (6 bases). With 4 bases removed from V and 5 bases from J, the gap between germline ends came to 11 bases. Per the germline V gene, CDR1 is KGHDR and CDR2 is SFDVKD. This CDR3 contains 14 residues. CDR3 bases: TGTGCCACCAGTGACCCGGACAGAAACAATGAGCAGTTCTTC. This codes for CATSDPDRNNEQFF.

The rearrangement joins TRBV9 to TRBJ2-3; TRBD2 matches at 12 bases. V lost 6 bases and J lost 5; bases outside the gene matches: 7. The CDR3 loop spans 15 amino acids. Germline values: CDR1 SGDLS, CDR2 YYNGEE. The CDR3 nucleotides read TGTGCCAGCACCCCAACGGGACTAGCGGGAGATACGCAGTATTTT. It translates to CASTPTGLAGDTQYF.

The V call is TRBV4-1, the J call TRBJ2-7; 7 nucleotides agree with TRBD2. This CDR3 has 17 residues. J gave up 2 bases and V 1 base, and 11 bases lay outside the gene matches. Germline V gives CDR1 MGHRA, CDR2 YSYEKL. The CDR3 here is CASSQVPQLANPYEQYF. As DNA, the CDR3 is TGCGCCAGCAGCCAAGTCCCCCAACTAGCGAACCCCTACGAGCAGTACTTC.

The chain couples TRBV28 to TRBJ2-7; 10 bases match TRBD1. The CDR3 has 15 residues. J lost 3 bases, V lost 8 bases, and 10 bases had no gene match. CDR1 is MDHEN and CDR2 is SYDVKM in the germline V gene. CDR3 DNA sequence: TGTGCCAGCCAGCCGATCCGGGACAGGGGCTACGAGCAGTACTTC. Translating it yields CASQPIRDRGYEQYF.

V and J are TRBV7-2 and TRBJ2-7; TRBD1 agrees at 9 bases. Germline V gene lookup returns CDR1 SGHTA and CDR2 FQGNSA. The CDR3 runs 16 residues. J gave up 2 bases and V 4 bases, and 9 bases lay outside the gene matches. The DNA for the CDR3 is TGTGCCAGCAGCTCCCCGTCCCGGACAGGGGCCTACGAGCAGTACTTC. Residues: CASSSPSRTGAYEQYF.

This chain connects TRBV6-4 to TRBJ1-5; 9 bases align to TRBD1. The CDR3 contains 16 residues. V lost 7 bases, J lost 7 bases, and 14 bases stayed unmatched. CDR1 and CDR2 from the germline V gene are MRHNA and SNTAGT. The CDR3 nucleotides are TGTGCCAGCAAAGGTAAACGAACAGGGGGCCGGCAGCCCCAGCATTTT. Protein sequence: CASKGKRTGGRQPQHF.

This clone was seen once. The V call is TRBV7-2, the J call TRBJ2-1, with D possibly TRBD2 on 6 matching bases. The CDR3 has 15 amino acids. V lost 5 bases and J 0 bases, leaving 11 bases between the germline ends. Germline V gene lookup returns CDR1 SGHTA and CDR2 FQGNSA. This CDR3 reads CASSPSGRSYNEQFF. The CDR3 DNA is TGTGCCAGCAGCCCGAGCGGGCGCTCCTACAATGAGCAGTTCTTC.

The chain couples TRBV5-8 to TRBJ2-7; 12 bases align to TRBD1. This CDR3 has 15 amino acids. The junction had 5 bases not matched to a gene; V was cut back by 2 bases and J by 5 bases. The germline V gene has CDR1 SGHTS and CDR2 YDEGEE. For the CDR3, the DNA is TGTGCCAGCAGCTTAGGGACAGGGGGCGGAGACGAGCAGTACTTC. This gives the protein CASSLGTGGGDEQYF. Complete variable domain (other parts from reference TRBV5-8 and TRBJ2-7): EAGVTQSPTHLIKTRGQQATLRCSPISGHTSVYWYQQALGLGLQFLLWYDEGEERNRGNFPPRFSGRQFPNYSSELNVNALELEDSALYLCASSLGTGGGDEQYFGPGTRLTVT.

The chain is built from TRBV9 and TRBJ2-7, with TRBD1 matching over 10 bases. CDR1 SGDLS and CDR2 YYNGEE come from the germline V gene. CDR3 length: 14 amino acids. Trimming took 4 bases from V and 5 from J; bases not matched to a gene: 6. CDR3 nucleotides: TGTGCCAGCAGCCTTTCCGGGACAGGGGACGAGCAGTACTTC. This translates into CASSLSGTGDEQYF.

The V call is TRBV7-3, the J call TRBJ2-3; 13 positions agree with TRBD2. Trimming removed 4 bases from V and 0 bases from J; junction bases left unmatched: 10. This CDR3 is 19 amino acids long. Germline-derived CDR1 and CDR2 are SGHTA and FQGTGA. CDR3: CASSSGTSGIPSSTDTQYF. For the CDR3, the DNA is TGTGCCAGCAGCTCCGGGACTAGCGGGATCCCCTCTAGCACAGATACGCAGTATTTT.

This rearrangement joins TRBV7-9 to TRBJ1-4; the D gene is possibly TRBD1 (6 bases). Germline CDR1 SEHNR, CDR2 FQNEAQ (reference sequence). CDR3 size: 15 residues. V gave up 6 bases and J gave up 8 bases, with 19 bases separating them. In DNA, the CDR3 is TGTGCCAGCAGGAATCAGGGGCGAGACCCCGAAAAACTGTTTTTT. Translated: CASRNQGRDPEKLFF.

About this clone itself: Relative to the germline gene, one junction end is altered; a read error may explain this. This chain uses TRBV7-9 with TRBJ2-7, with 7 bases lining up with TRBD2. This CDR3 region has 15 residues. Germline assignment: CDR1 SEHNR and CDR2 FQNEAQ (reference sequence). The CDR3 DNA is TGTGCCAGCAGCCGGGGGGTGGGCCCACTCTACGAACAGTACTTC. This gives the protein CASSRGVGPLYEQYF.

The chain has TRBV11-2 and TRBJ2-1; 11 nucleotides agree with TRBD2. The length of the CDR3 is 18 residues. Germline values: CDR1 SGHAT, CDR2 FQNNGV. The J segment lost 5 bases and the V segment lost 0 bases, leaving 9 bases of the junction unmatched. The CDR3 DNA reads as TGTGCCAGCAGCTTAGACCCCCCTAGCGGGAGGCCGAACAATGAGCAGTTCTTC. Translation gives CASSLDPPSGRPNNEQFF.

The chain joins TRBV11-2 to TRBJ1-2; the D gene is possibly TRBD1 (6 bases). CDR3 length equals 13 residues. The germline gives CDR1 SGHAT, CDR2 FQNNGV. V was clipped by 4 bases and J by 2 bases, with 8 bases between them. CDR3 nucleotides: TGTGCCAGCAGCTGGACAGACAACTATGGCTACACCTTC. Its protein product is CASSWTDNYGYTF. The whole variable domain, remainder taken from reference TRBV11-2 and TRBJ1-2, is EAGVAQSPRYKIIEKRQSVAFWCNPISGHATLYWYQQILGQGPKLLIQFQNNGVVDDSQLPKDRFSAERLKGVDSTLKIQPAKLEDSAVYLCASSWTDNYGYTFGSGTRLTVV.

The V and J genes are TRBV7-2 and TRBJ1-6; 7 bases align to TRBD1. Germline V gene sequence: CDR1 SGHTA, CDR2 FQGNSA. J lost 7 bases, V lost 8 bases, and 5 bases had no gene match. The CDR3 covers 13 residues. CDR3 DNA sequence: TGTGCCAGCTCACAGGGGCCCAATTCACCCCTCCACTTT. Translating it yields CASSQGPNSPLHF.

This chain joins TRBV18 and TRBJ1-1, with 8 bases lining up with TRBD1. Germline CDR1 and CDR2: KGHSH and LQKENI. This CDR3 comprises 16 residues. V was pared by 2 bases and J by 4 bases, with 9 bases of the junction left unmatched. CDR3 DNA sequence: TGTGCCAGCTCACCAACCGCAGGGGGCGCAGGCACTGAAGCTTTCTTT. Its translation: CASSPTAGGAGTEAFF.

J is TRBJ1-1 and V is TRBV6-5; 7 bases are a match to TRBD1. V gave up 6 bases and J gave up 0 bases; unmatched junction bases: 7. This CDR3 has 15 residues. CDR1 and CDR2 (germline): MNHEY, SVGAGI. The CDR3 sequence is CASSLSGTVNTEAFF. CDR3 nucleotides: TGTGCCAGCAGCCTCTCCGGGACAGTGAACACTGAAGCTTTCTTT.

The V call is TRBV5-6, the J call TRBJ1-6, with D unclear. Germline loops: CDR1 SGHDT, CDR2 YYEEEE. The CDR3 length is 15 residues. Trimming pared 2 bases from V and 10 bases from J, leaving 16 bases between. As DNA, the CDR3 is TGTGCCAGCAGCTTTGAGAGGGCGGAATCCTCACCCCTCCACTTT. Translating gives CASSFERAESSPLHF.